This T cell receptor (beta chain) was captured in a study of tumor and adjacent non-tumor tissue in lung cancer. At the level of the study: Patients comprised roughly 12 adenocarcinoma, 2 squamous cell carcinoma and 1 small cell lung cancer. The study's findings and limits: Top 100 clones took a larger repertoire share in normal lung.

RNA was extracted from bulk tissue without any cell sorting. The CDR3 extends over 16 amino acids. The germline V gene encodes CDR1 SQVTM and CDR2 ANQGSEA. Three rounds of nested PCR, following a modified ARM-PCR protocol, produced the TCRbeta library. MiXCR was run by TCRdb on the multiplex PCR reads, yielding one entry per CDR3 protein. The data contain roughly 150,000 distinct CDR3 sequences, around 66% of them singletons. Notes on this clonotype: Its cognate antigen is unknown. Germline is not matched at one junction end, which may reflect a read error.

This clonotype originated in a man between 60 and 75 years old with small cell lung cancer. The sequenced sample consisted of lung tumor tissue. This chain links TRBV29-1 with TRBJ2-1, with 10 positions matching TRBD2. The CDR3 loop reads CTVATLSSGRKNEQFF. DNA of the CDR3: TGCACCGTTGCCACCCTCTCTAGCGGGAGAAAGAATGAGCAGTTCTTC.